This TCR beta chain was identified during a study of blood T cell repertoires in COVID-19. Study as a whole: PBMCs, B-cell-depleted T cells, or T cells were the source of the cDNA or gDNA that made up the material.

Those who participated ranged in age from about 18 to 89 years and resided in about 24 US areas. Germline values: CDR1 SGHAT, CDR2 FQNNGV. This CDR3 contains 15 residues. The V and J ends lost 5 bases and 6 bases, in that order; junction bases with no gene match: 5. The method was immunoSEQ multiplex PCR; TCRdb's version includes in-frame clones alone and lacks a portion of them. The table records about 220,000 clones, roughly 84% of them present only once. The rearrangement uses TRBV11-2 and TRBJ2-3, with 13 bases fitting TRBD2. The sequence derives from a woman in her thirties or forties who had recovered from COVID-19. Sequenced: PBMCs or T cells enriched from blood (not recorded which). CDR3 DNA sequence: TGTGCCAGCAGCGCACTAGCGGGAGGGTTTGATACGCAGTATTTT. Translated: CASSALAGGFDTQYF.